Listed below are T cell receptor beta chains from one sample, sequenced in a study of metastatic and nonmetastatic thyroid tumors. TCRdb called clones again from the PCR reads with MiXCR. The top ten hold roughly 22% of the sample, which has some 35,000 clones, roughly 36% seen once. The source material was tumor tissue. All receptors come from a female donor with papillary thyroid cancer or a benign thyroid nodule (not recorded which). Some clones in this sample may be carry-over from other donors' samples. Both conserved end residues are part of each CDR3.

J | V | CDR3
TRBJ2-2 | TRBV6-1 | CASRSGEDTGELFF
TRBJ2-1 | TRBV20-1 | CSARVGSNEQFF
TRBJ2-2 | TRBV6-2/TRBV6-3 | CASSYSGTGGSGELFF
TRBJ2-7 | TRBV28 | CASNLLGQGAYEQYF
TRBJ1-6 | TRBV6-2/TRBV6-3 | CASSPLLASSPLHF
TRBJ2-5 | TRBV6-2/TRBV6-3 | CASSYGGLAGGSPRQETQYF
TRBJ1-5 | TRBV6-1 | CASSRQGNQPQHF
TRBJ1-5 | TRBV6-1 | CASSEEALVSNQPQHF
TRBJ1-3 | TRBV12-3/TRBV12-4 | CASTIRGSGNTIYF
TRBJ2-6 | TRBV6-2/TRBV6-3 | CASSYSQFAGANVLTF
TRBJ2-7 | TRBV19 | CASRGAGGVFHEQYF
TRBJ2-1 | TRBV10-3 | CAISAGQGPNEQFF
TRBJ1-2 | TRBV5-1 | CASSSDRGNIYGYTF
TRBJ2-7 | TRBV19 | CASSIARGGYEQYF
TRBJ1-5 | TRBV28 | CASLGGYGRPQHF
TRBJ1-2 | TRBV6-1 | CASSAGPSMSSYTF
TRBJ1-2 | TRBV5-1 | CASSLDGGGYGYTF